These 10 T cell receptor beta chains were sequenced from one sample in a study of T cells in Graves' hyperthyroidism and ophthalmopathy. Amplification yielded TCR beta CDR3 regions, with RNA transcripts as the source. First-round RT-PCR of the TCR CDR3 relied on the HTBI primer set. TCRdb recomputed calls from the multiplex PCR reads with MiXCR, one row per CDR3 protein. The data show about 840,000 distinct CDR3 sequences, 35% to 40% seen once. Sequencing was performed on blood. Receptors were obtained from a man between 18 and 29 years old with Graves' hyperthyroidism.

About this clonotype: It may be a read error: a sequence one base away is much more abundant. The V call is TRBV19, the J call TRBJ2-6; D uncertain. This CDR3 has 14 amino acids. Germline CDR1 and CDR2: LNHDA and SQIVND (reference sequence). V was pared by 7 bases and J by 2 bases, with 9 bases between. The CDR3 protein is CASITAAGANVLTF. Written as DNA, the CDR3 is TGTGCCAGTATAACCGCTGCTGGGGCCAACGTCCTGACTTTC.

This clonotype was counted many times. V gene TRBV7-2 combines with J gene TRBJ2-5, with 10 nucleotides matching TRBD1. In germline, CDR1 is SGHTA, CDR2 FQGNSA. The CDR3 is 15 residues long. With V trimmed by 5 bases and J by 5 bases, 8 bases remained unmatched. The CDR3 loop is CASSPLGQGPETQYF. The CDR3 coding sequence is TGTGCCAGCAGCCCGTTGGGACAGGGGCCCGAGACCCAGTACTTC.

In this sample, this clonotype turned up a few times. V and J are TRBV6-1 and TRBJ2-7; perhaps TRBD1 as D (6 bases). V lost 8 bases and J lost 0, with 20 bases in between. Germline CDR1 reads MNHNS; CDR2 reads SASEGT. The CDR3 is made up of 16 amino acids. The CDR3 nucleotides are TGTGCCAGCGGGGTTACGGCTTTGGACAGCTCCTACGAGCAGTACTTC. Its protein is CASGVTALDSSYEQYF.

The chain uses TRBV7-4 and TRBJ1-1; weak D call: TRBD1 (6 bases). The CDR3 spans 12 residues. Trimming cost V 6 bases and J 5 bases, with 10 bases left between them. In germline, CDR1 is SGHVT, CDR2 SQSDAQ. The CDR3 spells CASRGGTTEAFF. The CDR3 DNA reads TGTGCCAGCAGGGGAGGGACAACTGAAGCTTTCTTT. Drawing the rest from reference TRBV7-4 and TRBJ1-1, the complete variable domain is GAGVSQSPRYKVAKRGRDVALRCDSISGHVTLYWYRQTLGQGSEVLTYSQSDAQRDKSGRPSGRFSAERPERSVSTLKIQRTEQGDSAVYLCASRGGTTEAFFGQGTRLTVV.

V and J are TRBV10-3 and TRBJ2-2; 10 bases map to TRBD2. The trim removed 10 bases at V and 2 bases at J, leaving 7 bases unmatched. The germline V gene encodes CDR1 ENHRY and CDR2 SYGVKD. This CDR3 region has 15 residues. CDR3 coding DNA: TGTGCCACCATAGCGGGAGGACCCAACACCGGGGAGCTGTTTTTT. Its protein product is CATIAGGPNTGELFF.

This clonotype appeared a few times. The chain joins TRBV12-3 or TRBV12-4 to TRBJ1-2, with D tentatively TRBD1 (6 bases). The CDR3 sequence is 15 residues long. The V gene lost 3 bases and the J gene lost 2 bases, with 13 bases spanning the gap. Here the CDR3 reads CASSLEQGLNYGYTF. The DNA of the CDR3 is TGTGCCAGCAGTTTGGAACAGGGACTAAACTATGGCTACACCTTC.

Worth noting for this clonotype: Given a much more abundant clone one base away, this may be a read error. The rearrangement uses TRBV2 and TRBJ2-5; D tentatively reads TRBD1 or TRBD2 (5 bases each). Per the germline V gene, CDR1 is SNHLY and CDR2 is FYNNEI. The CDR3 is 13 amino acids. For the CDR3, the DNA is TGTACCAGCAGCCCTCTGGGGCGAGGGGCCCAGTACTTC. Encoded protein: CTSSPLGRGAQYF.

The chain has TRBV2 and TRBJ2-2; TRBD2 agrees at 14 bases. Per germline, CDR1 SNHLY and CDR2 FYNNEI. This CDR3 contains 16 residues. V lost 5 bases to trimming and J lost 6 bases; unmatched junction nucleotides: 5. CDR3: CASSSGLAGGAGELFF. The CDR3 DNA reads as TGTGCCAGCAGTAGCGGACTAGCGGGGGGTGCCGGGGAGCTGTTTTTT. Full variable domain (missing parts from reference TRBV2 and TRBJ2-2): EPEVTQTPSHQVTQMGQEVILRCVPISNHLYFYWYRQILGQKVEFLVSFYNNEISEKSEIFDDQFSVERPDGSNFTLKIRSTKLEDSAMYFCASSSGLAGGAGELFFGEGSRLTVL.

The V gene is TRBV29-1, the J gene TRBJ1-5, with TRBD1 matching 8 bases. The V gene end was trimmed by 7 bases and the J gene end by 0 bases; junction bases not matched to a gene: 14. CDR3 length: 17 amino acids. The V gene's germline CDR1 is SQVTM and CDR2 ANQGSEA. This CDR3 is CSAARRGPPYSNQPQHF. The CDR3 DNA sequence: TGCAGCGCGGCCCGCAGGGGGCCCCCTTATAGCAATCAGCCCCAGCATTTT.

This clonotype occurred many times. The V and J genes are TRBV10-3 and TRBJ2-5, with 7 bases that match TRBD1. The CDR3 runs 14 residues. Trimming cost V 4 bases and J 0 bases; bases outside gene matches: 2. The V gene's germline CDR1 is ENHRY and CDR2 SYGVKD. This CDR3 reads CAISAGTDQETQYF. Written as DNA, the CDR3 is TGTGCCATCAGTGCCGGGACAGACCAAGAGACCCAGTACTTC.